This T cell receptor beta chain was profiled in a study of beta chain features in type 1 diabetes. Study outcomes and limitations: Among all four CD4+ subsets, Type 1 diabetes patients had TCRB CDR3s that were moderately but significantly shorter.

Turning to this clone: Antigen: not known.

Expressed TCRB transcripts were sequenced after all isolated RNA was converted to cDNA. The data were produced by immunoSEQ multiplex PCR, yet TCRdb's version contains in-frame clones alone and is incomplete. In the table there are roughly 330,000 clones, approximately 12% of which are singletons. The sequence was collected from a woman aged 18-29 years with type 1 diabetes. The sample was naive CD4+ T cells from blood.

CDR3: CAWSLSGVWGHTHYGYTF. The CDR3 DNA reads as TGTGCCTGGAGTTTAAGTGGCGTGTGGGGACACACTCACTATGGCTACACCTTC. The chain couples TRBV30 to TRBJ1-2, with a weak D call TRBD1 (6 bases). The CDR3 consists of 18 residues. The germline gives CDR1 GTSNPN, CDR2 SVGIG (reference sequence). With 2 bases removed from V and 3 bases from J, the gap between germline ends came to 25 bases.